These T cell receptor beta chains were read from a single sample in a study of T-cell reconstitution after alpha-beta-depleted transplantation in children. From the PCR reads, TCRdb called clonotypes with MiXCR, one entry per CDR3 protein. The table lists 640,000 or so distinct CDR3 sequences, around 17% of them singletons. The source was PBMCs from the stem cell graft donor, collected from the stem cell graft. These receptors all come from a human donor who donated a stem cell graft to a child with acute myeloid leukemia. Each CDR3 is given without its conserved first and last residue.

j_call v_call cdr3_aa
TRBJ1-3 TRBV5-5 ASSNWDADTIY
TRBJ2-2 TRBV29-1 SVKRVNTGELF
TRBJ2-7 TRBV29-1 SVAERATYEQY
TRBJ2-3 TRBV13 ASSLGASVDTQY
TRBJ2-7 TRBV4-3 ASSQGNLQGTAVY
TRBJ1-1 TRBV12-3/TRBV12-4 ASSFLVGATEAF
TRBJ2-5 TRBV7-2 ASSRRGRAYQETQY
TRBJ2-3 TRBV18 ASSPQRGRSGRTDTQY
TRBJ2-5 TRBV29-1 SVGQGLETQY
TRBJ2-7 TRBV7-2 ASSELAGDSYEQY